This T cell receptor (beta chain) stems from a study of T cells in Graves' hyperthyroidism and ophthalmopathy. This clonotype was counted a few times. Diagnoses rested on clinical symptoms, serum thyroxine and TRAb, thyroid ultrasound and orbital computed tomography. The blood specimen was taken at initial hyperthyroidism diagnosis, before any ophthalmopathy symptoms. Unmatched junction bases numbered 4, after V lost 3 bases and J lost 0 bases. The CDR3 is made up of 17 amino acids. The germline CDR1 and CDR2 sequences are SGHAT and FQNNGV. There were TCR beta CDR3 regions amplified from RNA transcripts. HTBI primers were the set used in a first-round RT-PCR of the TCR CDR3. TCRdb recomputed calls from the multiplex PCR reads with MiXCR, one row per CDR3 protein. The table includes 600,000 to 850,000 distinct CDR3 sequences, approximately 19% detected once.

The sequencing sample was made of blood. The sequence derives from a woman aged 45 to 65 with Graves' hyperthyroidism that later progressed to Graves' ophthalmopathy. V usage is TRBV11-2 and J usage is TRBJ2-2; 10 bases match TRBD2. The CDR3, as DNA: TGTGCCAGCAGCTTTGGCCTAGCGGGGGCGAACACCGGGGAGCTGTTTTTT. Residues: CASSFGLAGANTGELFF.